This T cell receptor beta chain emerged from a study of T cells in Graves' hyperthyroidism and ophthalmopathy. This clonotype was recorded many times. Exclusion of a patient resulted from uncontrolled infection, other autoimmune disease, pregnancy or lactation. TCR beta CDR3 regions were amplified from RNA transcripts. When the TCR CDR3 underwent first-round RT-PCR, the HTBI primer set was used. One entry per CDR3 protein results from TCRdb running MiXCR on the multiplex PCR reads. The sample records fewer than 650,000 distinct CDR3 sequences, roughly 15% being singletons. This CDR3 region has 14 residues. Deletions cut 2 bases from V and 5 bases from J, with 12 bases between.

This clonotype was obtained from a woman aged 40 to 50 with Graves' ophthalmopathy. The chain couples TRBV12-3 or TRBV12-4 to TRBJ2-5; TRBD1 might be the D (5 bases). The sample was blood. The CDR3 loop reads CASSLLQGSETQYF. In nucleotides, the CDR3 is TGTGCCAGCAGTTTACTGCAGGGAAGCGAGACCCAGTACTTC.